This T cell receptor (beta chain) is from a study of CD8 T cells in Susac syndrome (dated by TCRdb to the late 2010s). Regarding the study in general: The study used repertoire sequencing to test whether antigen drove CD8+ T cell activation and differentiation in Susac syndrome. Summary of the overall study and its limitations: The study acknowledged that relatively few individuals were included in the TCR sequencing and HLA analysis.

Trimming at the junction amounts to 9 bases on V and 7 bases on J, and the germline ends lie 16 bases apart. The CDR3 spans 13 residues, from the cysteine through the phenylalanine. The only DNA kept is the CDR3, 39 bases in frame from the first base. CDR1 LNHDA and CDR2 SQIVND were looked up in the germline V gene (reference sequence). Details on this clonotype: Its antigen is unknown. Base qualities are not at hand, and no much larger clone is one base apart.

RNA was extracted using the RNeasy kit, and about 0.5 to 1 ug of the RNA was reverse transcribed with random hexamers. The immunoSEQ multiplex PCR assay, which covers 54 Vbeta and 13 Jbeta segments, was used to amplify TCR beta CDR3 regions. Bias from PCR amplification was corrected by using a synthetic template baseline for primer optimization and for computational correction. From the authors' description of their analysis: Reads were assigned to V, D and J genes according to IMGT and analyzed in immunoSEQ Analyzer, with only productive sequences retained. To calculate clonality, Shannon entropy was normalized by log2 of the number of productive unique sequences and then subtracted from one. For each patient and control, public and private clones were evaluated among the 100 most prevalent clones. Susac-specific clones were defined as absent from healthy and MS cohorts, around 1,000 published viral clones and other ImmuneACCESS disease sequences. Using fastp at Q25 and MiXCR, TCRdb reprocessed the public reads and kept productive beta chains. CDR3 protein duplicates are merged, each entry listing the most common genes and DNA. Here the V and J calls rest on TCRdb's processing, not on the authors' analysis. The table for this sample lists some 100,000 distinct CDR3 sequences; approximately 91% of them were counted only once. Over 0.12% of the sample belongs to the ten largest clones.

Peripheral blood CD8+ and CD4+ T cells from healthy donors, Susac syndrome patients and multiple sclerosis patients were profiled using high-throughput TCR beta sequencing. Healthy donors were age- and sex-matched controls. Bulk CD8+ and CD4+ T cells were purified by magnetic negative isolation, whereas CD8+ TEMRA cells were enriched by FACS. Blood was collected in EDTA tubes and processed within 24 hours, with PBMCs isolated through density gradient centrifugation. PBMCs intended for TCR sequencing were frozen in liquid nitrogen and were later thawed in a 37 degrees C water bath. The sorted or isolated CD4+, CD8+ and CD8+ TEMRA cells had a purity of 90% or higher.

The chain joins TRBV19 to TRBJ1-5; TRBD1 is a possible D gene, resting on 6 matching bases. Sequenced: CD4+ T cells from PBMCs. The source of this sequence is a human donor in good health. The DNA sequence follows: TGTGCCAGCAGGGGTGTCGGGGACCAGCCCCAGCATTTT. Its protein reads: CASRGVGDQPQHF. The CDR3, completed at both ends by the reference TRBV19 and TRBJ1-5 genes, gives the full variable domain DGGITQSPKYLFRKEGQNVTLSCEQNLNHDAMYWYRQDPGQGLRLIYYSQIVNDFQKGDIAEGYSVSREKKESFPLTVTSAQKNPTAFYLCASRGVGDQPQHFGDGTRLSIL.